This passage covers 23 T cell receptor beta chains from one sample sequenced in a study of blood T cell repertoires in COVID-19. The data were produced by immunoSEQ multiplex PCR, yet TCRdb's version contains in-frame clones alone and is incomplete. In the table there are 150,000 to 200,000 clones, around 92% of which are singletons. Specimen: peripheral blood. Receptor source: a man under 40 with COVID-19, enrolled during active disease.

This chain links TRBV28 with TRBJ2-5; tentative D call: TRBD2 (7 bases). Germline V CDR1 and CDR2: MDHEN, SYDVKM. Trimming stripped 10 bases from V and 2 bases from J, with 14 bases between. The CDR3 sequence is 13 residues long. The CDR3: CATEGGGQETQYF. Written as DNA, the CDR3 is TGTGCCACCGAGGGAGGGGGGCAAGAGACCCAGTACTTC. Looking up the rest from reference TRBV28 and TRBJ2-5 gives the full variable domain: DVKVTQSSRYLVKRTGEKVFLECVQDMDHENMFWYRQDPGLGLRLIYFSYDVKMKEKGDIPEGYSVSREKKERFSLILESASTNQTSMYLCATEGGGQETQYFGPGTRLLVL.

The chain employs TRBV28 and TRBJ1-2; TRBD1 matches at 7 bases. Unmatched junction bases numbered 15, after V lost 5 bases and J lost 6 bases. This CDR3 is built from 16 residues. The germline gives CDR1 MDHEN, CDR2 SYDVKM. The CDR3 region has the DNA TGTGCCAGCAGTGGGATCACCGGGACAGAATGGGATGGCTACACCTTC. Protein product: CASSGITGTEWDGYTF.

V usage is TRBV29-1 and J usage is TRBJ1-2; TRBD1 is a possible D gene (5 bases). CDR3 length: 12 amino acids. Germline lookup yields CDR1 SQVTM and CDR2 ANQGSEA. The V and J ends lost 3 bases and 6 bases respectively, with 11 bases between them. The CDR3 DNA is TGCAGCGTTGACTCTGCCAGGGATGGCTACACCTTC. Translation: CSVDSARDGYTF.

This clone came up a few times. The rearrangement links TRBV29-1 to TRBJ2-1; 10 bases match TRBD2. CDR1 SQVTM and CDR2 ANQGSEA come from the germline V gene. The V and J ends lost 1 base and 8 bases, in that order; junction bases with no gene match: 5. The CDR3 has 14 residues. CDR3 sequence reads: CSVEGLAGADEQFF. The CDR3 nucleotides read TGCAGCGTTGAAGGGCTAGCGGGAGCCGATGAGCAGTTCTTC.

The rearrangement joins TRBV3-1 (or the pseudogene TRBV3-2) to TRBJ2-7; D possibly corresponds to TRBD2 (6 bases). The CDR3 spans 17 residues. With 3 bases removed from V and 1 base from J, the gap between germline ends came to 19 bases. The germline V gene has CDR1 LGHDT and CDR2 YNNKEL (reference sequence). CDR3 sequence reads: CASSQAAGLVLSYEQYF. CDR3 DNA sequence: TGTGCCAGCAGCCAGGCTGCGGGGCTCGTCCTTTCCTACGAGCAGTACTTC.

The rearrangement uses TRBV28 and TRBJ1-4; possible D gene TRBD1, 6 bases. The length of the CDR3 is 16 residues. V was shortened by 7 bases and J by 0 bases, with 15 bases between the two germline ends. The germline gives CDR1 MDHEN, CDR2 SYDVKM. CDR3 loop: CASIRGGNPTNEKLFF. CDR3 nucleotide sequence: TGTGCCAGCATCCGGGGGGGCAACCCAACTAATGAAAAACTGTTTTTT.

The gene calls are TRBV18 and TRBJ2-7; 9 bases map to TRBD1. The junction had 3 bases not matched to a gene; V was cut back by 5 bases and J by 1 base. The CDR3 spans 14 residues. Looked up from germline, CDR1 is KGHSH and CDR2 is LQKENI. CDR3 sequence reads: CASSTGTGSYEQYF. The CDR3, as DNA: TGTGCCAGCTCAACTGGGACAGGGTCCTACGAGCAGTACTTC. Using reference TRBV18 and TRBJ2-7 for the parts outside the CDR3, the full variable domain is NAGVMQNPRHLVRRRGQEARLRCSPMKGHSHVYWYRQLPEEGLKFMVYLQKENIIDESGMPKERFSAEFPKEGPSILRIQQVVRGDSAAYFCASSTGTGSYEQYFGPGTRLTVT.

This chain uses TRBV30 with TRBJ2-1; 8 bases align to TRBD2. The CDR3 runs to 15 residues. Germline V gives CDR1 GTSNPN, CDR2 SVGIG (reference sequence). Unmatched junction bases numbered 7, after V lost 0 bases and J lost 6 bases. In DNA form, the CDR3 reads TGTGCCTGGAGTGTACGTGTTCTAGCGGGCAATGAGCAGTTCTTC. It is translated as CAWSVRVLAGNEQFF.

The CDR3 region is CASSLDMTYEQYF. The CDR3 coding sequence is TGTGCCAGCAGCCTGGACATGACCTACGAGCAGTACTTC. V is TRBV6-2 or TRBV6-3 and J is TRBJ2-7; D is perhaps TRBD1 (5 bases). The CDR3 has 13 residues. Germline V gives CDR1 MNHEY, CDR2 SVGEGT. Trimming shortened V by 6 bases and J by 2 bases, and 11 bases separated the two germline ends.

The rearrangement uses TRBV27 and TRBJ2-1; 15 bases are shared with TRBD2. The germline CDR1 and CDR2 sequences are MNHEY and SMNVEV (reference sequence). CDR3 length: 17 residues. The J segment lost 0 bases and the V segment lost 8 bases, leaving 5 bases of the junction unmatched. The CDR3 coding sequence is TGTGCCAGCGCCGGACTAGCGGGGGGGCCCTCCTACAATGAGCAGTTCTTC. The encoded protein is CASAGLAGGPSYNEQFF.

The chain uses TRBV6-6 and TRBJ1-2, with D hard to call. Trimming took off 11 bases at V and 8 bases at J, with 27 bases between the two ends. This CDR3 spans 15 amino acids. CDR1 is MNHNY and CDR2 is SVGAGI in the germline V gene (reference sequence). The CDR3 DNA reads as TGTGCCGCCAGCAGCGGGTCTACGTATGTGAACGGCTACACCTTC. Protein: CAASSGSTYVNGYTF.

The V gene is TRBV5-5, the J gene TRBJ2-1; TRBD1 agrees at 7 bases. From germline, CDR1 is SGHKS and CDR2 YYEKEE (reference sequence). The V and J ends lost 2 bases and 5 bases, in that order; junction bases with no gene match: 1. The CDR3 consists of 13 residues. In DNA, the CDR3 is TGTGCCAGCAGCTTTGACAGGGACAATGAGCAGTTCTTC. Translated, it gives CASSFDRDNEQFF.

V usage is TRBV6-2 or TRBV6-3 and J usage is TRBJ1-1; D gene ambiguous. The length of the CDR3 is 13 residues. Germline values: CDR1 MNHEY, CDR2 SVGEGT. Trimming cost V 3 bases and J 0 bases, with 5 bases left between them. DNA of the CDR3: TGTGCCAGCAGTTATCTCCTGAACACTGAAGCTTTCTTT. Protein product: CASSYLLNTEAFF.

The chain uses TRBV9 and TRBJ2-1; 7 nucleotides line up with TRBD2. The trim removed 2 bases at V and 2 bases at J, leaving 4 bases unmatched. Per germline, CDR1 SGDLS and CDR2 YYNGEE. This CDR3 is built from 15 residues. CDR3 sequence: CASSVTGGPYNEQFF. The CDR3, as DNA: TGTGCCAGCAGCGTCACGGGAGGACCCTACAATGAGCAGTTCTTC.

This clone was counted once. The genes are TRBV27 and TRBJ1-5; perhaps TRBD1 as D (6 bases). The germline V and J ends were trimmed by 5 bases and 2 bases, with 16 bases remaining between them. Per the germline V gene, CDR1 is MNHEY and CDR2 is SMNVEV (reference sequence). The length of the CDR3 is 16 residues. CDR3 DNA sequence: TGTGCCAGCAGTGGGATAACAGGGATCCGCAATCAGCCCCAGCATTTT. This gives the protein CASSGITGIRNQPQHF.

The chain carries TRBV5-4 and TRBJ2-2, with D possibly TRBD1 on 6 matching bases. V lost 1 base and J lost 9, with 13 bases in between. Germline V CDR1 and CDR2: SGHNT, YYREEE (reference sequence). This CDR3 has 14 amino acids. CDR3 loop: CASSLLQGPRELFF. In nucleotides, the CDR3 is TGTGCCAGCAGCTTGTTACAGGGTCCCCGGGAGCTGTTTTTT.

This chain uses TRBV10-3 with TRBJ1-2; 11 bases are shared with TRBD1. V shed 10 bases and J 7 bases; nucleotides not matched to a gene: 11. Germline CDR1 and CDR2: ENHRY and SYGVKD. This CDR3 region has 14 residues. CDR3 loop: CATSGEGQGVGYTF. CDR3 nucleotides: TGTGCCACCTCCGGGGAGGGACAGGGGGTTGGCTACACCTTC.

The chain has TRBV5-1 and TRBJ2-2; 10 nucleotides align to TRBD2. The CDR3 spans 16 residues. Per germline, CDR1 SGHRS and CDR2 YFSETQ. Trimming at V came to 3 bases and at J to 7 bases, leaving 9 bases not matched to a gene. The CDR3: CASSWIAGGPGGELFF. The DNA of the CDR3 is TGCGCCAGCAGCTGGATAGCGGGGGGCCCCGGCGGGGAGCTGTTTTTT.

V usage is TRBV7-9 and J usage is TRBJ1-3; TRBD1 is a possible D gene (5 bases). CDR3 size: 16 residues. CDR1 and CDR2 (germline): SEHNR, FQNEAQ (reference sequence). V was cut by 2 bases and J by 0 bases, with 11 bases left in between. DNA of the CDR3: TGTGCCAGCAGCTTACCAGGGTTGTACTCTGGAAACACCATATATTTT. Translation: CASSLPGLYSGNTIYF.

The chain is built from TRBV5-1 and TRBJ1-2, with D tentatively TRBD1 (6 bases). Trimming removed 4 bases from V and 3 bases from J, with 13 bases in between. Germline CDR1 and CDR2: SGHRS and YFSETQ. This CDR3 is built from 14 residues. This CDR3 reads CASSTGPGDYGYTF. CDR3 in DNA: TGCGCCAGCAGCACGGGTCCAGGGGACTATGGCTACACCTTC.

The J gene is TRBJ1-4, the V gene TRBV10-3; tentative D call: TRBD1 (5 bases). Per the germline V gene, CDR1 is ENHRY and CDR2 is SYGVKD. The V end lost 0 bases, the J end lost 1 base, and 9 bases lay between the germline ends. This CDR3 comprises 16 residues. CDR3 region: CAISESQGLTNEKLFF. The CDR3 DNA sequence: TGTGCCATCAGTGAGTCGCAGGGATTAACTAATGAAAAACTGTTTTTT.

The genes are TRBV2 and TRBJ1-5, with D uncertain. From germline, CDR1 is SNHLY and CDR2 FYNNEI. This CDR3 region has 14 residues. V shed 3 bases and J shed 7 bases, with 13 bases lying between them. The CDR3 region is CASSESSHQQPQHF. The CDR3 nucleotides read TGTGCCAGCAGTGAGTCCAGTCACCAACAGCCCCAGCATTTT.

The chain employs TRBV2 and TRBJ2-1; 9 nucleotides match TRBD2. CDR3 length: 14 amino acids. The germline CDR1 and CDR2 sequences are SNHLY and FYNNEI. V was clipped by 8 bases and J by 6 bases; unmatched bases: 8. CDR3 DNA sequence: TGTGCCAGCTTTAGCGGGAGTGGGCGCAATGAGCAGTTCTTC. Translated, it gives CASFSGSGRNEQFF. Using reference TRBV2 and TRBJ2-1 for the parts outside the CDR3, the full variable domain is EPEVTQTPSHQVTQMGQEVILRCVPISNHLYFYWYRQILGQKVEFLVSFYNNEISEKSEIFDDQFSVERPDGSNFTLKIRSTKLEDSAMYFCASFSGSGRNEQFFGPGTRLTVL.